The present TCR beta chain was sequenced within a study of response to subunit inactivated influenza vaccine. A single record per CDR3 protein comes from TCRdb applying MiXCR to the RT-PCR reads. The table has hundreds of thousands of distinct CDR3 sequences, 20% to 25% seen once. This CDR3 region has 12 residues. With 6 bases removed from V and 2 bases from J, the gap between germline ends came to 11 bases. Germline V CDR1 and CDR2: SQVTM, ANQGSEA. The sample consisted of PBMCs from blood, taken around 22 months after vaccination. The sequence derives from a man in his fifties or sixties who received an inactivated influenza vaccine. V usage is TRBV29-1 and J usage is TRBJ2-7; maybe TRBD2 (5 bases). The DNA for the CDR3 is TGCAGCGTGAAGGACTCGCCCTACGAGCAGTACTTC. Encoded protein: CSVKDSPYEQYF.